This T cell receptor beta chain was observed in a study of T-cell memory formation after mild COVID-19. Looked up from germline, CDR1 is MNHEY and CDR2 is SMNVEV (reference sequence). This CDR3 has 14 amino acids. V lost 6 bases and J lost 5, with 16 bases in between. TCRdb independently ran MiXCR on the 5' RACE reads; one entry per CDR3 protein. The data show some 210,000 distinct CDR3 sequences, about 11% seen once. Sequenced input: PBMCs or a T cell subset sorted from them (not recorded which). This TCR derives from a man between 18 and 29 years old who had mild COVID-19 (a few samples of this study predate the infection). Cell type and time point are not known. This rearrangement joins TRBV27 to TRBJ2-5; tentatively, D is TRBD2 (7 bases). The CDR3 loop is CASRRTAGFETQYF. CDR3 coding DNA: TGTGCCAGCAGAAGGACAGCGGGGTTTGAGACCCAGTACTTC.